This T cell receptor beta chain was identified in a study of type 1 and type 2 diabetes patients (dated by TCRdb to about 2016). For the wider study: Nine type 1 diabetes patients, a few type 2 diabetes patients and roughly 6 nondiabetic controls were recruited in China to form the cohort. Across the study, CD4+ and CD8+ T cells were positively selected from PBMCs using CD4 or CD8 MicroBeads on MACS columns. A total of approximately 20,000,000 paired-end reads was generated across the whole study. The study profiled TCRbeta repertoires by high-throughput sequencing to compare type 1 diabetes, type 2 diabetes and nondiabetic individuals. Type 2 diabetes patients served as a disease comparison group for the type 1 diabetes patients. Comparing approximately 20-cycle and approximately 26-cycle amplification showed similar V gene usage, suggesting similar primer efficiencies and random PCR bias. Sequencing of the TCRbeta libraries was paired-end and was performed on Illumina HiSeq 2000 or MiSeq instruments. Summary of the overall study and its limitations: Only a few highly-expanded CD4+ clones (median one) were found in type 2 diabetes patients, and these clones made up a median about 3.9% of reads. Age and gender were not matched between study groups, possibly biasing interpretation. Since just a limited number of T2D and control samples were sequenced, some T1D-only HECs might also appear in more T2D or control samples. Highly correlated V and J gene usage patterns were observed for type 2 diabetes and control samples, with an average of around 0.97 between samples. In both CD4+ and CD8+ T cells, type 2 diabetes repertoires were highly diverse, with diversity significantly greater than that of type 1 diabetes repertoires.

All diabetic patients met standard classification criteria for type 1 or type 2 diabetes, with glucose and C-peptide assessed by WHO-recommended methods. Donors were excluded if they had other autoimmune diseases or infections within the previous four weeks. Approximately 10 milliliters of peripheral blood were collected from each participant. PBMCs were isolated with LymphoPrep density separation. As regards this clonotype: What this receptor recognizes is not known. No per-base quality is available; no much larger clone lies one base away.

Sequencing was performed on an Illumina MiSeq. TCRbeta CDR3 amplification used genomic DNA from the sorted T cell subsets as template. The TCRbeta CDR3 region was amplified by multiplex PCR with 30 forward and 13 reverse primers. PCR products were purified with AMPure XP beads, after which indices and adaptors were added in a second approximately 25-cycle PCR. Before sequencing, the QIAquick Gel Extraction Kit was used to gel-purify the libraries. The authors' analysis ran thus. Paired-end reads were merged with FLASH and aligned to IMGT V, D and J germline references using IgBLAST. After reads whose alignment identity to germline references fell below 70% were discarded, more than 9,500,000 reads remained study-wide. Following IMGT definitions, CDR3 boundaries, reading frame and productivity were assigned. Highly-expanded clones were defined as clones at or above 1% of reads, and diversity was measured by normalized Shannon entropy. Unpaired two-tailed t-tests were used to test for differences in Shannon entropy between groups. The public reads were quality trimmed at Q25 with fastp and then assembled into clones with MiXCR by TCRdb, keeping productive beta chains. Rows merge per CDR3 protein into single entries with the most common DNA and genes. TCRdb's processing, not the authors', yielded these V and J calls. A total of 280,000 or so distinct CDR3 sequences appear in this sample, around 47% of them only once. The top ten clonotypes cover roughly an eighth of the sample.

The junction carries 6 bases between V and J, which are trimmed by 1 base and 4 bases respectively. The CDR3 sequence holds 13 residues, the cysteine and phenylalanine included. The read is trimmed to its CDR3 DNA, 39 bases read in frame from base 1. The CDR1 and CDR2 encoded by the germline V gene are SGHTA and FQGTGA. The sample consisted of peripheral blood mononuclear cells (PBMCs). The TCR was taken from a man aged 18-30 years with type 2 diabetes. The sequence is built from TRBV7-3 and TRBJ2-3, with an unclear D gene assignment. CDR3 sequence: CASSLSSSDTQYF. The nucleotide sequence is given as TGTGCCAGCAGCTTAAGCTCCTCAGATACGCAGTATTTT.